Sequencing of this T cell receptor (beta chain) was carried out in a study of T-cell memory formation after mild COVID-19. TCRdb fed the 5' RACE reads into MiXCR, producing one record per CDR3 protein. This table has roughly 86,000 distinct CDR3 sequences, around 15% appearing once. The CDR3 spans 14 residues. The germline CDR1 and CDR2 sequences are MNHEY and SMNVEV (reference sequence). V shed 4 bases and J shed 9 bases, with 13 bases lying between them. The source material was PBMCs or a T cell subset sorted from them (not recorded which). The chain combines TRBV27 with TRBJ1-6; D is perhaps TRBD1 (6 bases). This sequence was found in a man aged 18 to 29 who had mild COVID-19 (a few samples of this study predate the infection). Cell type and time point are not known. The CDR3 DNA follows: TGTGCCAGCAGTTCCCCACAGGGTGGTTCACCCCTCCACTTT. Translating it yields CASSSPQGGSPLHF.